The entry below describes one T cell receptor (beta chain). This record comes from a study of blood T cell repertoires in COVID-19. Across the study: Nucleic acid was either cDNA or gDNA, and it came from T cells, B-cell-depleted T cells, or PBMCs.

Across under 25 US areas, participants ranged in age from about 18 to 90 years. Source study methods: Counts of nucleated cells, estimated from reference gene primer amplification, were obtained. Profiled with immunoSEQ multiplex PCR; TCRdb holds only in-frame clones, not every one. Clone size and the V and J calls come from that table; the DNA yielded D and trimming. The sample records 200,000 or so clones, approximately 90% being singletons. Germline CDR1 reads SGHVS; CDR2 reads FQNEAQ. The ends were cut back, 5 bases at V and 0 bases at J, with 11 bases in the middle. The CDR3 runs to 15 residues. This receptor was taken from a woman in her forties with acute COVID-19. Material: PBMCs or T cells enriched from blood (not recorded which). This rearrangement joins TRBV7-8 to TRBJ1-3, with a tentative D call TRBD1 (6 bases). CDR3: CASSRGGLSGNTIYF. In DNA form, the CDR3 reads TGTGCCAGCAGCCGAGGGGGACTCTCTGGAAACACCATATATTTT.